The T cell receptor beta chain described here comes from a study of glioma-infiltrating T cells after dendritic cell vaccination. Study-level results: Estimated pretreatment TIL content predicted outcome after dendritic cell vaccination. No direct clonality-survival link was found; a diverse polyclonal response may matter. Complete blood and tumor specimen sets were limited to few patients.

Specified time point: after dendritic cell vaccination, including at tumor progression/relapse. Profiling relied on immunoSEQ multiplex PCR, and the TCRdb table lists in-frame clones only, not all of them. Counted here are 100,000 or so clones, 90% occurring once; the ten biggest clones make up approximately 2.7%. As for this clone: Its antigen is still unknown.

The CDR3 covers 14 residues. CDR1 and CDR2 from the germline V gene are LNHDA and SQIVND (reference sequence). V lost 1 base and J lost 8, with 14 bases in between. The clonotype originates from a human donor with glioblastoma. The chain combines TRBV19 with TRBJ1-2; TRBD1 is a possible D gene (6 bases). This sample comprised blood, obtained after dendritic cell vaccination. CDR3 in amino acids: CASSIAVGGGGYTF. DNA for the CDR3: TGTGCCAGTAGTATAGCCGTCGGGGGGGGCGGCTACACCTTC.